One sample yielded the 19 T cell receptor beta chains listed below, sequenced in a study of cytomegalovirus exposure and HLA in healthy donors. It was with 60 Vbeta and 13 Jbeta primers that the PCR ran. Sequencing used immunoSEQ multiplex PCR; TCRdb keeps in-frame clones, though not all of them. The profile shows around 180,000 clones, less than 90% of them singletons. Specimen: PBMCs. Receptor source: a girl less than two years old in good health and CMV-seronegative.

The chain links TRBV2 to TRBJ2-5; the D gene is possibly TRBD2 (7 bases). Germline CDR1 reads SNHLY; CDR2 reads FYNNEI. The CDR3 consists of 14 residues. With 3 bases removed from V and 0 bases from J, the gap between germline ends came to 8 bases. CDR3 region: CASSDGGHQETQYF. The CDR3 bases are TGTGCCAGCAGTGACGGGGGGCACCAAGAGACCCAGTACTTC.

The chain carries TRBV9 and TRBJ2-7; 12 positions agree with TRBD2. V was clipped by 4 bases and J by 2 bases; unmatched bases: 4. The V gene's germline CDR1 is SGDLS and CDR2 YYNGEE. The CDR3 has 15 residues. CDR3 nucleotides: TGTGCCAGCAGCCCGAGACTAGCGGGGGCCTACGAGCAGTACTTC. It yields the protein CASSPRLAGAYEQYF.

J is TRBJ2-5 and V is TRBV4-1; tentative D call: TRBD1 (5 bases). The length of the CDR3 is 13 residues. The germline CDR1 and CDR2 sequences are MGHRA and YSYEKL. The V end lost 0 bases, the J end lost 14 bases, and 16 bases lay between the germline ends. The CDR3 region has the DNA TGCGCCAGCAGCCAAGAAGATGGGGCTAGACCATACTTC. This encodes CASSQEDGARPYF.

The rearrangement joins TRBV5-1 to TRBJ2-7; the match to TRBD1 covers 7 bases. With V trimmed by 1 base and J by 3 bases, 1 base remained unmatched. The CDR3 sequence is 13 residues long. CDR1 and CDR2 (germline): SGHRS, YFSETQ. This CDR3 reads CASSLTGDYEQYF. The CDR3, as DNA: TGCGCCAGCAGCTTGACAGGGGACTACGAGCAGTACTTC.

The CDR3 nucleotides read TGTGCCAGCAGTGTTGACAGGGGACATTCACCCCTCCACTTT. Encoded protein: CASSVDRGHSPLHF. V is TRBV27 and J is TRBJ1-6; TRBD1 agrees at 8 bases. The junction had 5 bases not matched to a gene; V was cut back by 5 bases and J by 8 bases. The CDR3 is 14 residues long. Germline CDR1 and CDR2: MNHEY and SMNVEV (reference sequence).

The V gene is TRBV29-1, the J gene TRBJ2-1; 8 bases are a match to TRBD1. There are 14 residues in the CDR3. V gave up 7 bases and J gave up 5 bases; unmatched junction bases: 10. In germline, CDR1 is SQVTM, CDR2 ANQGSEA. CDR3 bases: TGCAGCGGATCGGACAGGGTAACGGACAATGAGCAGTTCTTC. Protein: CSGSDRVTDNEQFF.

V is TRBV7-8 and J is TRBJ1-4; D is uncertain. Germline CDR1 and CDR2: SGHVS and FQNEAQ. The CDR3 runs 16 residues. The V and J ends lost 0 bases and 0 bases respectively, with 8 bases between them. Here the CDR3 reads CASSLAAFATNEKLFF. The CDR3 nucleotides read TGTGCCAGCAGCTTAGCGGCATTTGCAACTAATGAAAAACTGTTTTTT.

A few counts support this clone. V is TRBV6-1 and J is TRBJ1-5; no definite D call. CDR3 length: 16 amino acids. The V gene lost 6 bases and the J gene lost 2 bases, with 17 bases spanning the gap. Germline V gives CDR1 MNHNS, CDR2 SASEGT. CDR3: CASSERRVIGNQPQHF. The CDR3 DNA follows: TGTGCCAGCAGCGAACGGCGGGTAATAGGCAATCAGCCCCAGCATTTT.

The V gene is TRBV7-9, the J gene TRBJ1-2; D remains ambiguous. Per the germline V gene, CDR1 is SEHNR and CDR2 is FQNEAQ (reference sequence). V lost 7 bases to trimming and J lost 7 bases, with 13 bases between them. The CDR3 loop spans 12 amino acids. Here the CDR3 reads CASNQYRGGYTF. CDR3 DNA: TGTGCCAGCAACCAATACCGAGGTGGCTACACCTTC.

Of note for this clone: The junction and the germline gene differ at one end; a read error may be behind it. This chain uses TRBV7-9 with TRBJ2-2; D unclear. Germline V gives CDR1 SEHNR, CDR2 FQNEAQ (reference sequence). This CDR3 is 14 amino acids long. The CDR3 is CSSSLFVNTGELFF. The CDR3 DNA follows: TGTTCCAGCAGCTTATTCGTGAACACCGGGGAGCTGTTTTTT.

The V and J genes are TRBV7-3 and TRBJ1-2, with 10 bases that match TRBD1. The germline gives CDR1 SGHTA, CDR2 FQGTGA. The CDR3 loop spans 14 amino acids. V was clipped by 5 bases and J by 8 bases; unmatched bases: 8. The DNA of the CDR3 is TGTGCCAGCAGCGCGGGACAGGGGACGAGCGGCTACACCTTC. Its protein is CASSAGQGTSGYTF.

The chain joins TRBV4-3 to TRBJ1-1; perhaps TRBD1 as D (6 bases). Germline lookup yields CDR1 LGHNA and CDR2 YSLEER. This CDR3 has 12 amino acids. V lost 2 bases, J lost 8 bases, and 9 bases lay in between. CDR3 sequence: CASSQHQGEAFF. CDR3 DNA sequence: TGCGCCAGCAGCCAACACCAGGGGGAAGCTTTCTTT.

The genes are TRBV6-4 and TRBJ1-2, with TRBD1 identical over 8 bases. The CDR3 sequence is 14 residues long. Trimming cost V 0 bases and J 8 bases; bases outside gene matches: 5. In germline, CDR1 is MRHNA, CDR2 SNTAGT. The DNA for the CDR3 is TGTGCCAGCAGTGACTCCGCAGGGGGCGAGGGCTACACCTTC. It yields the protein CASSDSAGGEGYTF.

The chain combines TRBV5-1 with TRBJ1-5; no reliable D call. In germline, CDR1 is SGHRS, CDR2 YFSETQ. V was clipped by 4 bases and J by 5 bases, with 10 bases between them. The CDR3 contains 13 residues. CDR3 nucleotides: TGCGCCAGCAGCATCGACACAGATCAGCCCCAGCATTTT. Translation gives CASSIDTDQPQHF.

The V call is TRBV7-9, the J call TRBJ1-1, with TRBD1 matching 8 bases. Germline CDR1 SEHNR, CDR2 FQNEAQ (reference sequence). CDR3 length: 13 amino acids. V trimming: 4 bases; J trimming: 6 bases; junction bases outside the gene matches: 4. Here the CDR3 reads CASSSEQGAEAFF. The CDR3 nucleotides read TGTGCCAGCAGCTCCGAACAGGGGGCTGAAGCTTTCTTT.

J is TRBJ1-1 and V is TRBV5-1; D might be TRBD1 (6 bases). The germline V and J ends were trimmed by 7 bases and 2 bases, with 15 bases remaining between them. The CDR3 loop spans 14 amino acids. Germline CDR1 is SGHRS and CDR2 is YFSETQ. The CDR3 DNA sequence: TGCGCCAGCGGCCCGGGACAACCTAACACTGAAGCTTTCTTT. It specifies CASGPGQPNTEAFF.

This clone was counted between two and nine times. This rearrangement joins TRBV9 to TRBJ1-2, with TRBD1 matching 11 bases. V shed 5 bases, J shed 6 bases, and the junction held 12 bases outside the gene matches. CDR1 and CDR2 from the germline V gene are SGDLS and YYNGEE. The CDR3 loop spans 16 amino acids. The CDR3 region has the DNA TGTGCCAGCAGGGATCCGGGGACAGGGGGAAAGAATGGCTACACCTTC. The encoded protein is CASRDPGTGGKNGYTF. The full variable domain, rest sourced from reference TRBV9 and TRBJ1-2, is DSGVTQTPKHLITATGQRVTLRCSPRSGDLSVYWYQQSLDQGLQFLIQYYNGEERAKGNILERFSAQQFPDLHSELNLSSLELGDSALYFCASRDPGTGGKNGYTFGSGTRLTVV.

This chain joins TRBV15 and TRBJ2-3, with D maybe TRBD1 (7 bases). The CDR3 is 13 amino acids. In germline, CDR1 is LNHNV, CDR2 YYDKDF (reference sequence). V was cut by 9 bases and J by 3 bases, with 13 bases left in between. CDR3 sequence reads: CATWRGPTDTQYF. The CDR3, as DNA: TGTGCCACTTGGAGGGGGCCAACAGATACGCAGTATTTT.

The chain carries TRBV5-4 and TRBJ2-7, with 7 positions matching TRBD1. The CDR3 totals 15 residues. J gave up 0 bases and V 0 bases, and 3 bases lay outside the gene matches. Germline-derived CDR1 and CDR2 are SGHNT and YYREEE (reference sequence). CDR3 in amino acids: CASSLGQGSSYEQYF. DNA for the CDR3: TGTGCCAGCAGCTTGGGACAGGGCAGCTCCTACGAGCAGTACTTC.